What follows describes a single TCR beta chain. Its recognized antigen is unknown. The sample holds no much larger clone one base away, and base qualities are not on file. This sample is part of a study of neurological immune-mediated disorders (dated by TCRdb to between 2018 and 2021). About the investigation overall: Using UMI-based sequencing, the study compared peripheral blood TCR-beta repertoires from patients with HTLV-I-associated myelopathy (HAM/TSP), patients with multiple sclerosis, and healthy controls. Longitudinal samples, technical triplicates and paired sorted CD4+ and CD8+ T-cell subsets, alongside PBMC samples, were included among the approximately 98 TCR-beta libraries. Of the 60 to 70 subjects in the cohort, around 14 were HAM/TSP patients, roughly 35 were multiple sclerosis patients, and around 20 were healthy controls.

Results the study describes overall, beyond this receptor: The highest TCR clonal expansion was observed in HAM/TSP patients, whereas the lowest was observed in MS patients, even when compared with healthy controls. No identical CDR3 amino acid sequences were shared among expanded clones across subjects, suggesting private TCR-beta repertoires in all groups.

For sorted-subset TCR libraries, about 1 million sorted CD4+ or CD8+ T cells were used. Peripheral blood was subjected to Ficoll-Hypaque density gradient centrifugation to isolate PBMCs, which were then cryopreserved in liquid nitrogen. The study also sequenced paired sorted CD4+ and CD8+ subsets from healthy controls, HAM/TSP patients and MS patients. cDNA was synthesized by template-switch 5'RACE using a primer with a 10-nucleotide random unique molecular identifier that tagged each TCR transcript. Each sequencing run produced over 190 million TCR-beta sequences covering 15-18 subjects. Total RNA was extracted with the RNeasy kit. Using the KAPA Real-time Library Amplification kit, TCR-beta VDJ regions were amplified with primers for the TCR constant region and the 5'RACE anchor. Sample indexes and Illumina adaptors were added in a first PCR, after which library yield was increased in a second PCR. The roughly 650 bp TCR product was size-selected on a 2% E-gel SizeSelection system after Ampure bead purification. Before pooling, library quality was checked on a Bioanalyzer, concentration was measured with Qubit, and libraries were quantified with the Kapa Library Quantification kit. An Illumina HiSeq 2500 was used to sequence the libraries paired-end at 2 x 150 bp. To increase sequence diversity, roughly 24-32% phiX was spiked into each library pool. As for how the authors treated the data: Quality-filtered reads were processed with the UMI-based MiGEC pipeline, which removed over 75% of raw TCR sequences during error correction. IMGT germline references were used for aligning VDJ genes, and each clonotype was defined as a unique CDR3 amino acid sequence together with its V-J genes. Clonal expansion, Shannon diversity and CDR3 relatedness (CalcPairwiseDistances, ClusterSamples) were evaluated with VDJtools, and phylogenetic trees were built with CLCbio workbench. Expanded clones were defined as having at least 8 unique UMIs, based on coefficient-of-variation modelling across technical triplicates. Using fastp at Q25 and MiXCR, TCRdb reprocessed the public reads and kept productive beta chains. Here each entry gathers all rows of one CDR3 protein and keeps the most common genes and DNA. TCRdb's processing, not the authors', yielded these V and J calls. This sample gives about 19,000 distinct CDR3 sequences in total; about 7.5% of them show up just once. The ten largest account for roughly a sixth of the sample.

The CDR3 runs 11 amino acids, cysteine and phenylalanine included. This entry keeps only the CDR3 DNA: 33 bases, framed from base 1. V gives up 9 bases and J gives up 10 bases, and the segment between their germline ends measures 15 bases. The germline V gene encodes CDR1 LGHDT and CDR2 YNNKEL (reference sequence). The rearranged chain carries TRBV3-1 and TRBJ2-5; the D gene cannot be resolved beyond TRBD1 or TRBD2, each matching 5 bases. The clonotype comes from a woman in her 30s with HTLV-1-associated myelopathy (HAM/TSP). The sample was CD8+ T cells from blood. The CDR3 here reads CASSAQQDQYF. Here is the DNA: TGTGCCAGTAGCGCACAACAGGACCAGTACTTC.